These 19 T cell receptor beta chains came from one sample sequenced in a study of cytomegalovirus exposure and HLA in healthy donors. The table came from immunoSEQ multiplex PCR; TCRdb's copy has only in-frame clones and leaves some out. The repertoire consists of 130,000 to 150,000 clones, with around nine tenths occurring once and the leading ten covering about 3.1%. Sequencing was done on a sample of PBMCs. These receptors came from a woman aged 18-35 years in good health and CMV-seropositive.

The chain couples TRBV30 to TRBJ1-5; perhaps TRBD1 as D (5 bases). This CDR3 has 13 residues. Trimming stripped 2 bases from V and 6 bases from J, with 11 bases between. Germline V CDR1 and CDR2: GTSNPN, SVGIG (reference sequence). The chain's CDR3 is CAWSPGEGQPQHF. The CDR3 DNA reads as TGTGCCTGGAGTCCGGGGGAGGGTCAGCCCCAGCATTTT.

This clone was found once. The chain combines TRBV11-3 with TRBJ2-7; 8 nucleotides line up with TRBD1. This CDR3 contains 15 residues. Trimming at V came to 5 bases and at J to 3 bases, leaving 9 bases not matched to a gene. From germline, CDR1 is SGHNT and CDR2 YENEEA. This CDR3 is CASSPRRTGFYEQYF. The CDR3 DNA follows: TGTGCCAGCAGCCCCCGGCGGACAGGGTTCTACGAGCAGTACTTC.

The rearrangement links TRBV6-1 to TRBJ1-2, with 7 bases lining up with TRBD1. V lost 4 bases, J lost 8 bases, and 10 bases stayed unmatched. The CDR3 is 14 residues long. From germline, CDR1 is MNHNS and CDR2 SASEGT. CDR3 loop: CASSGGGVLQGYTF. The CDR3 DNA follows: TGTGCCAGCAGTGGAGGGGGCGTTTTACAAGGCTACACCTTC.

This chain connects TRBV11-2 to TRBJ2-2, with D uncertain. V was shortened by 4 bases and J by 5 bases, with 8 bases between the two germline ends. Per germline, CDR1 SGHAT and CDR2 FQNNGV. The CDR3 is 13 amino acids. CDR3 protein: CASSSINTGELFF. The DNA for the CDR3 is TGTGCCAGCAGCTCCATCAATACCGGGGAGCTGTTTTTT.

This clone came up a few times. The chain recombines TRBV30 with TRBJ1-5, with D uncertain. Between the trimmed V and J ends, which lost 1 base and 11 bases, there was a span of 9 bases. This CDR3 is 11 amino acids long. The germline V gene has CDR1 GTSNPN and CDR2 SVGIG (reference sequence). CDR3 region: CAWSAPVAQHF. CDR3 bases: TGTGCCTGGAGTGCCCCGGTAGCCCAGCATTTT.

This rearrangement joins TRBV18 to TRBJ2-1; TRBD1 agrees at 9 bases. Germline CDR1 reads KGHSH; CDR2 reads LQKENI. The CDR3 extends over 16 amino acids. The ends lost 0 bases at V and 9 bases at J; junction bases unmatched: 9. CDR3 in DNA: TGTGCCAGCTCACCACCGGCGGGACAGGGTCACGCTGAGCAGTTCTTC. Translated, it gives CASSPPAGQGHAEQFF.

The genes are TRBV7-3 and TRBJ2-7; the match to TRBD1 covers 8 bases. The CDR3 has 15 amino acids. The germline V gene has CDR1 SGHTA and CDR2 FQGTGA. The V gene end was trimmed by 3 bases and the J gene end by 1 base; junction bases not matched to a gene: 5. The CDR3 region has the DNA TGTGCCAGCAGCTTCGACAGGGGACCTTCCTACGAGCAGTACTTC. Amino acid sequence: CASSFDRGPSYEQYF.

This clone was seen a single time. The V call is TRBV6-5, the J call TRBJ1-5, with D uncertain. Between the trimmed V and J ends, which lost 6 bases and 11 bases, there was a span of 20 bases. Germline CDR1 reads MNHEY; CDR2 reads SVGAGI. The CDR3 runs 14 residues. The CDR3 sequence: CASSPILSTLTQHF. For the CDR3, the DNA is TGTGCCAGCAGCCCAATACTATCGACGCTGACCCAGCATTTT.

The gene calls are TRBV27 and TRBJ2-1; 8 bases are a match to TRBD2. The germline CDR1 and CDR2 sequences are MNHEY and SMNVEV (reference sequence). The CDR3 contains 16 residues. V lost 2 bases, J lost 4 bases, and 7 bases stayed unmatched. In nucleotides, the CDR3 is TGTGCCAGCAGTTTACTCTCGGGAGGGGGATACAATGAGCAGTTCTTC. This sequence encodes CASSLLSGGGYNEQFF.

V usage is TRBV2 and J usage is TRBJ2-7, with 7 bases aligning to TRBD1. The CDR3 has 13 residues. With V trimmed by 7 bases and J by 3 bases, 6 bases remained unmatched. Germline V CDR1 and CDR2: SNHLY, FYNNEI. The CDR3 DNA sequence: TGTGCCAGCACCGGACAGGCAGACTACGAGCAGTACTTC. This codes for CASTGQADYEQYF.

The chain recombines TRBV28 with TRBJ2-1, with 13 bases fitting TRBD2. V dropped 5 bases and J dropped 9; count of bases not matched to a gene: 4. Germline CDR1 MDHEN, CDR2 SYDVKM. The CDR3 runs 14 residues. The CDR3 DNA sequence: TGTGCCAGCAGTCGGACTAGCGGGAGTTCTGAGCAGTTCTTC. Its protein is CASSRTSGSSEQFF. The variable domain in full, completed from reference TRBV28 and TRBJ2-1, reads DVKVTQSSRYLVKRTGEKVFLECVQDMDHENMFWYRQDPGLGLRLIYFSYDVKMKEKGDIPEGYSVSREKKERFSLILESASTNQTSMYLCASSRTSGSSEQFFGPGTRLTVL.

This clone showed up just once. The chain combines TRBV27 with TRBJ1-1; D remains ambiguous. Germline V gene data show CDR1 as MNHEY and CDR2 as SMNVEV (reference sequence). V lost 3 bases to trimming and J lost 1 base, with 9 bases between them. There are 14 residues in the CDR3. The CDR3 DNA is TGTGCCAGCAGTTTCGCGGGCGGGAACACTGAAGCTTTCTTT. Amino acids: CASSFAGGNTEAFF.

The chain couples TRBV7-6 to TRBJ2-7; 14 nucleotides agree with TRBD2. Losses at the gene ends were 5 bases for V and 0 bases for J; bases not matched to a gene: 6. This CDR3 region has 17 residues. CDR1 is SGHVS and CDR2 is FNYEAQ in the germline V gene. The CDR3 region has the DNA TGTGCCAGCAGCGCGGGACTAGCGGGGGACCCCTCCTACGAGCAGTACTTC. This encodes CASSAGLAGDPSYEQYF.

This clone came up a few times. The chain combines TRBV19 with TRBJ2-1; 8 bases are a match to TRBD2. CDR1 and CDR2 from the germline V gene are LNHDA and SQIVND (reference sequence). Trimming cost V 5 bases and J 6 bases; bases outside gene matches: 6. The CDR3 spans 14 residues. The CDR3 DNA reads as TGTGCCAGTAGTTCGCGGGAGGCACGCAATGAGCAGTTCTTC. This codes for CASSSREARNEQFF.

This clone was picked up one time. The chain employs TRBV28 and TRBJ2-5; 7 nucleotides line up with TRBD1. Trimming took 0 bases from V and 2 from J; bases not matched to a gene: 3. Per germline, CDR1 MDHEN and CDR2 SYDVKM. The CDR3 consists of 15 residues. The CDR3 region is CASSLWRGQQETQYF. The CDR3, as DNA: TGTGCCAGCAGTTTATGGAGGGGGCAGCAAGAGACCCAGTACTTC.

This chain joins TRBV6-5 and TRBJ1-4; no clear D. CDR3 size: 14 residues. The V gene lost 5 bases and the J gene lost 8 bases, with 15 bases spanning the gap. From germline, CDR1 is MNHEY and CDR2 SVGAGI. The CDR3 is CASSRLVPSEKLFF. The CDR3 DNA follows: TGTGCCAGCAGTAGACTTGTACCGTCGGAAAAACTGTTTTTT.

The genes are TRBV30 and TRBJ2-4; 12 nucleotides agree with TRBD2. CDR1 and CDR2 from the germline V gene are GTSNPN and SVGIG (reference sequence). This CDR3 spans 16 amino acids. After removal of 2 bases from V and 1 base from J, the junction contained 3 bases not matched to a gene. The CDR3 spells CAWSPSGRAAKNIQYF. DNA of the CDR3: TGTGCCTGGAGTCCTAGCGGGAGGGCCGCCAAAAACATTCAGTACTTC. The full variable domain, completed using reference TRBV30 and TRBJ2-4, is SQTIHQWPATLVQPVGSPLSLECTVEGTSNPNLYWYRQAAGRGLQLLFYSVGIGQISSEVPQNLSASRPQDRQFILSSKKLLLSDSGFYLCAWSPSGRAAKNIQYFGAGTRLSVL.

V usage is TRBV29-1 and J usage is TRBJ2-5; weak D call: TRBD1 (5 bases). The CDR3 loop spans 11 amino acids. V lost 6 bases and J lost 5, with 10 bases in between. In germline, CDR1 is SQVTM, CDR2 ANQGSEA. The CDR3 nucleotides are TGCAGCGTAGTTCCAGGGGAGACCCAGTACTTC. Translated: CSVVPGETQYF.

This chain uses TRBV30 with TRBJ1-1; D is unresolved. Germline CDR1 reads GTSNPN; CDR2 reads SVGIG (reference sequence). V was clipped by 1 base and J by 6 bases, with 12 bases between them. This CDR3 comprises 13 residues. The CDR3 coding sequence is TGTGCCTGGAGTGCTCAAGGGAGCGCTGAAGCTTTCTTT. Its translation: CAWSAQGSAEAFF.